The rows below give T cell receptor beta chains drawn from one sample of a study of cytomegalovirus exposure and HLA in healthy donors. The table came from immunoSEQ multiplex PCR; TCRdb's copy has only in-frame clones and leaves some out. The repertoire shows 150,000 or so clones; the top ten hold around 1.7%. Sequencing was carried out using PBMCs. Source of these receptors: a woman in her forties or fifties in good health and CMV-seronegative. Both conserved end residues are part of each CDR3.

J: TRBJ2-5; V: TRBV7-3; length: 14; CDR3: CASSLTGQQETQYF
J: TRBJ2-1; V: TRBV9; length: 15; CDR3: CASSVDGSRPEEQFF
J: TRBJ2-7; V: TRBV6-5; length: 14; CDR3: CASSPDRGGYEQYF
J: TRBJ1-6; V: TRBV7-6; length: 14; CDR3: CASSMGQENSPLHF
J: TRBJ2-1; V: TRBV2; length: 12; CDR3: CASSLLAGEQFF
J: TRBJ1-4; V: TRBV6-5; length: 10; CDR3: CAVGEGKLFF
J: TRBJ2-3; V: TRBV5-4; length: 14; CDR3: CASSLGGSTDTQYF
J: TRBJ2-2; V: TRBV5-4; length: 16; CDR3: CASSFPGGGNTGELFF
J: TRBJ2-4; V: TRBV6-5; length: 13; CDR3: CASRSSSDYIQYF
J: TRBJ2-6; V: TRBV29-1; length: 12; CDR3: CSVEQPGNVLTF
J: TRBJ1-5; V: TRBV25-1; length: 15; CDR3: CASSDPGTPGQPQHF
J: TRBJ1-1; V: TRBV30; length: 13; CDR3: CAWNRNMNTEAFF
J: TRBJ1-1; V: TRBV6-1; length: 14; CDR3: CASSELGDRTEAFF
J: TRBJ1-1; V: TRBV9; length: 16; CDR3: CASSVSLNRPSTEAFF
J: TRBJ2-3; V: TRBV5-1; length: 19; CDR3: CASSYSGTSGRPGTDTQYF
J: TRBJ2-7; V: TRBV28; length: 14; CDR3: CASSLTGVDHEQYF
J: TRBJ2-7; V: TRBV6-5; length: 11; CDR3: CASRRGYEQYF
J: TRBJ1-1; V: TRBV5-1; length: 13; CDR3: CASSLGDKSEAFF
J: TRBJ1-1; V: TRBV5-1; length: 17; CDR3: CASSSSPGTGGNTEAFF
J: TRBJ1-2; V: TRBV4-1; length: 15; CDR3: CASSQQGAANYGYTF
J: TRBJ2-5; V: TRBV5-1; length: 14; CDR3: CASSLAKGQETQYF
J: TRBJ2-5; V: TRBV5-1; length: 15; CDR3: CASSLVMGRGETQYF
J: TRBJ2-7; V: TRBV6-6; length: 14; CDR3: CASGTQGTPREQYF
J: TRBJ1-4; V: TRBV11-2; length: 15; CDR3: CASSLLPGNNEKLFF
J: TRBJ2-5; V: TRBV7-3; length: 13; CDR3: CASSRSLSETQYF
J: TRBJ2-7; V: TRBV5-4; length: 15; CDR3: CASSLGGQNSYEQYF
J: TRBJ2-3; V: TRBV7-3; length: 14; CDR3: CASSLGLTDDTQYF
J: TRBJ1-3; V: TRBV30; length: 13; CDR3: CAWSTGTGLIIYF
J: TRBJ2-1; V: TRBV9; length: 12; CDR3: CASSVSLNEQFF
J: TRBJ2-7; V: TRBV7-3; length: 15; CDR3: CASSLSGLASYEQYF
J: TRBJ2-5; V: TRBV7-3; length: 15; CDR3: CASSPMGGGSETQYF
J: TRBJ2-1; V: TRBV5-1; length: 14; CDR3: CASNQRGARDEQFF
J: TRBJ2-3; V: TRBV19; length: 14; CDR3: CASTPGTSTDTQYF
J: TRBJ2-3; V: TRBV29-1; length: 15; CDR3: CSGRLGQGYTDTQYF
J: TRBJ2-1; V: TRBV30; length: 17; CDR3: CAWSETTIRTSGNEQFF
J: TRBJ1-5; V: TRBV4-2; length: 16; CDR3: CASSQDGGQGNQPQHF
J: TRBJ1-1; V: TRBV10-3; length: 15; CDR3: CAISYLPPPDTEAFF
J: TRBJ2-1; V: TRBV4-3; length: 16; CDR3: CASSQDPAGDSDEQFF
J: TRBJ1-1; V: TRBV2; length: 14; CDR3: CASSGLRGGTEAFF
J: TRBJ1-1; V: TRBV19; length: 14; CDR3: CASSSRTDQGGAFF
J: TRBJ1-5; V: TRBV9; length: 16; CDR3: CASSVSEGGLNQPQHF
J: TRBJ2-5; V: TRBV9; length: 12; CDR3: CASSGDRVAQYF
J: TRBJ2-7; V: TRBV1; length: 16; CDR3: CTSSQVGRGRAYEQYF
J: TRBJ2-7; V: TRBV4-3; length: 15; CDR3: CASSQGLQGAYEQYF
J: TRBJ2-3; V: TRBV5-1; length: 18; CDR3: CASSLNIGGAGGTDTQYF
J: TRBJ2-5; V: TRBV16; length: 13; CDR3: CASSQSPQETQYF
J: TRBJ2-3; V: TRBV30; length: 15; CDR3: CAWSSPQGYTDTQYF
J: TRBJ1-1; V: TRBV2; length: 16; CDR3: CASSERAGGRQTEAFF